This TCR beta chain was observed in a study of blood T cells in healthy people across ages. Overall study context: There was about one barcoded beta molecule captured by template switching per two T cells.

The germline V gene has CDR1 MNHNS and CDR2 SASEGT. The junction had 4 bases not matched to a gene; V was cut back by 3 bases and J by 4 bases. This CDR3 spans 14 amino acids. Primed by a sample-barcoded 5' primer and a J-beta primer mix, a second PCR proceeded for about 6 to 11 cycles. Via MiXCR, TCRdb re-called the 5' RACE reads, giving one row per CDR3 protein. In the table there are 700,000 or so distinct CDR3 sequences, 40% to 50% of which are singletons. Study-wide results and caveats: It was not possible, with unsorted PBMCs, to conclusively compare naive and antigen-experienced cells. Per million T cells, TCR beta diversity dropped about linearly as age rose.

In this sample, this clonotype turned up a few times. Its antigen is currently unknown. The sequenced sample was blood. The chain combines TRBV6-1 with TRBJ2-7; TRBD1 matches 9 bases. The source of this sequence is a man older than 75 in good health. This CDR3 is CASSDRTGAYEQYF. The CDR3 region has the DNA TGTGCCAGCAGTGATAGGACAGGGGCGTACGAGCAGTACTTC.